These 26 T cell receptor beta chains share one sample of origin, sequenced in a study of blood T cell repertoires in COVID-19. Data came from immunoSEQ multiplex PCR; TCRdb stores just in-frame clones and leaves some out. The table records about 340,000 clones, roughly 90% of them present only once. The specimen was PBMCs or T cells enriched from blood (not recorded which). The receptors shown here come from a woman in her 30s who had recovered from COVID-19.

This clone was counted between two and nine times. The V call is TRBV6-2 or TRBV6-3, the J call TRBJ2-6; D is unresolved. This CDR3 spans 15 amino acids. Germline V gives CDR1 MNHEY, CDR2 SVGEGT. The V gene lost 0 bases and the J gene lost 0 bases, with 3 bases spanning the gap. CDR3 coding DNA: TGTGCCAGCAGTTACTCCAGCTCTGGGGCCAACGTCCTGACTTTC. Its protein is CASSYSSSGANVLTF.

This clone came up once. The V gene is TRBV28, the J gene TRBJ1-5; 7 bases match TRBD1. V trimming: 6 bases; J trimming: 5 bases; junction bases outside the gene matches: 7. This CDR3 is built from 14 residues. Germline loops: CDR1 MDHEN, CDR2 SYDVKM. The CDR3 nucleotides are TGTGCCAGCAGGACGGGACAGCTAGATCAGCCCCAGCATTTT. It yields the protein CASRTGQLDQPQHF.

The CDR3 spells CASSRQFGGPNTGELFF. The DNA for the CDR3 is TGCGCCAGCAGCCGCCAATTCGGGGGGCCGAACACCGGGGAGCTGTTTTTT. The chain combines TRBV4-3 with TRBJ2-2; D is perhaps TRBD2 (7 bases). The germline V gene encodes CDR1 LGHNA and CDR2 YSLEER. The V and J ends lost 4 bases and 0 bases respectively, with 15 bases between them. CDR3 length: 17 residues.

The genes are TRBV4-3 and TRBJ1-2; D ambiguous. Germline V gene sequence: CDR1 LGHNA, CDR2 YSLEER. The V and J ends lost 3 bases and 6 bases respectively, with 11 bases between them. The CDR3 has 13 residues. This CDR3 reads CASSHPGYHGYTF. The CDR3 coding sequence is TGCGCCAGCAGCCATCCCGGGTACCATGGCTACACCTTC.

The CDR3 DNA sequence: TGTGCCAGCAGCCAAGACAGGGACACTGAAGCTTTCTTT. Protein: CASSQDRDTEAFF. The chain employs TRBV4-2 and TRBJ1-1, with D possibly TRBD1 on 5 matching bases. The CDR3 is 13 amino acids. Deletions cut 0 bases from V and 3 bases from J, with 5 bases between. CDR1 and CDR2 from the germline V gene are LGHNA and YNFKEQ.

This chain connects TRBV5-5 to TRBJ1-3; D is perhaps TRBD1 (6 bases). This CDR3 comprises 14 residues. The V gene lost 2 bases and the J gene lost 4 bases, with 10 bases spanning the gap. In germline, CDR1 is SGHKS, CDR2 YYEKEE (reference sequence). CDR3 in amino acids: CASSFGRGGNTIYF. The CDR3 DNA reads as TGTGCCAGCAGCTTTGGCAGGGGCGGAAACACCATATATTTT.

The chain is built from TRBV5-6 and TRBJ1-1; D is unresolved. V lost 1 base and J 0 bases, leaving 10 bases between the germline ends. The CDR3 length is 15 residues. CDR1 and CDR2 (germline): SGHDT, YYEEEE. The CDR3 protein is CASSLTRSMNTEAFF. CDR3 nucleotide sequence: TGTGCCAGCAGCTTGACACGGAGCATGAACACTGAAGCTTTCTTT.

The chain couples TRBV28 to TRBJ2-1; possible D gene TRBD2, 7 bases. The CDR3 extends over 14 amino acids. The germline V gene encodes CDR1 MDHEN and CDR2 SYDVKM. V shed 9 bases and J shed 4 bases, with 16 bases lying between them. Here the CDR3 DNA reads TGTGCCAGTTCCAAGGGGGGAGGGTACAATGAGCAGTTCTTC. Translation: CASSKGGGYNEQFF.

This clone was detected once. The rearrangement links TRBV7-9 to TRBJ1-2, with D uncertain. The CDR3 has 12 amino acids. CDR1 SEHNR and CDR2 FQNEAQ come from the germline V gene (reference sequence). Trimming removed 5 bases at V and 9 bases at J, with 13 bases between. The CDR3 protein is CASSAEVERYTF. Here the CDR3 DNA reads TGTGCCAGCAGCGCAGAAGTGGAGCGCTACACCTTC.

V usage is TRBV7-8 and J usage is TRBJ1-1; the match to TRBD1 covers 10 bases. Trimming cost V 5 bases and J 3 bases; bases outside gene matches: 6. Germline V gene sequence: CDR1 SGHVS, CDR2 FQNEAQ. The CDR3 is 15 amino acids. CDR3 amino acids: CASSPDRGRDTEAFF. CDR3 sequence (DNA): TGTGCCAGCAGCCCCGACAGGGGGCGCGACACTGAAGCTTTCTTT.

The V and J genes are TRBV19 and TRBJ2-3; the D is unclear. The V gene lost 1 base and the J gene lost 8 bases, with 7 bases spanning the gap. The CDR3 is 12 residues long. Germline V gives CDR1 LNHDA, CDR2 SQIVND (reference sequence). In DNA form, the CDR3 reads TGTGCCAGTAGTATAGCATTCGGTACGCAGTATTTT. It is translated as CASSIAFGTQYF.

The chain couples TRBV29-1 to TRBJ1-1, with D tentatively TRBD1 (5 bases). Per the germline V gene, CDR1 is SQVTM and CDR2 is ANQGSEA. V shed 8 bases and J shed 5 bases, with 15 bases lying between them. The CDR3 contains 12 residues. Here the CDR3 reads CSCGGGRTEAFF. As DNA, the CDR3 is TGCAGCTGCGGTGGGGGGAGGACTGAAGCTTTCTTT. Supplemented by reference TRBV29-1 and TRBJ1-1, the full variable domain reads SAVISQKPSRDICQRGTSLTIQCQVDSQVTMMFWYRQQPGQSLTLIATANQGSEATYESGFVIDKFPISRPNLTFSTLTVSNMSPEDSSIYLCSCGGGRTEAFFGQGTRLTVV.

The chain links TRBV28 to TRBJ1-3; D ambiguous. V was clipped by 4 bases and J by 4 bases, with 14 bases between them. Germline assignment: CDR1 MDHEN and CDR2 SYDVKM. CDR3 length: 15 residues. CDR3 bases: TGTGCCAGCAGTTCCTCCCACACGGGAGGAAACACCATATATTTT. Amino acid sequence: CASSSSHTGGNTIYF. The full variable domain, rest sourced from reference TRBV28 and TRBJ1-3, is DVKVTQSSRYLVKRTGEKVFLECVQDMDHENMFWYRQDPGLGLRLIYFSYDVKMKEKGDIPEGYSVSREKKERFSLILESASTNQTSMYLCASSSSHTGGNTIYFGEGSWLTVV.

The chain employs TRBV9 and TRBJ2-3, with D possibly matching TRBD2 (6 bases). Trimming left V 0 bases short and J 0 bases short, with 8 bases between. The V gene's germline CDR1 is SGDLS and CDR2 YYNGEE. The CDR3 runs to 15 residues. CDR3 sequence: CASSVVGRSTDTQYF. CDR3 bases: TGTGCCAGCAGCGTAGTGGGGAGGAGCACAGATACGCAGTATTTT.

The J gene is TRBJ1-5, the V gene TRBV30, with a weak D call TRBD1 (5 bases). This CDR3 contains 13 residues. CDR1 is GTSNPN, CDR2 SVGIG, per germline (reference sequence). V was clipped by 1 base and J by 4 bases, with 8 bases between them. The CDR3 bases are TGTGCCTGGAGTGAGGGGCCTAATCAGCCCCAGCATTTT. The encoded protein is CAWSEGPNQPQHF.

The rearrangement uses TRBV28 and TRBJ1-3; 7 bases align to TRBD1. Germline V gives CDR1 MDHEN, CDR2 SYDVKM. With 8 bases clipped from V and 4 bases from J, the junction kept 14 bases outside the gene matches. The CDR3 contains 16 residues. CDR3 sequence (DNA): TGTGCCAGCTCTCTAGGTGGACAGGTAGAAGGAAACACCATATATTTT. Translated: CASSLGGQVEGNTIYF.

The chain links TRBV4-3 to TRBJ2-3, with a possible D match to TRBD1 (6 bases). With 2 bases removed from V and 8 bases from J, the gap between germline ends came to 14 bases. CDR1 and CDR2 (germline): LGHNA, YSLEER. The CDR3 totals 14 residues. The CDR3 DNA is TGCGCCAGCAGCCAACGCACAGGGAGCGGTACGCAGTATTTT. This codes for CASSQRTGSGTQYF.

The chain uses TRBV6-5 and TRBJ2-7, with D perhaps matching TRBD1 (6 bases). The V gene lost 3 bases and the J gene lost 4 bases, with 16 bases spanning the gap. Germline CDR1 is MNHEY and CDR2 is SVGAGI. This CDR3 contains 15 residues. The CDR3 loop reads CASSYHEGDSYEQYF. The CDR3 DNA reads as TGTGCCAGCAGTTATCACGAGGGGGATTCTTACGAGCAGTACTTC.

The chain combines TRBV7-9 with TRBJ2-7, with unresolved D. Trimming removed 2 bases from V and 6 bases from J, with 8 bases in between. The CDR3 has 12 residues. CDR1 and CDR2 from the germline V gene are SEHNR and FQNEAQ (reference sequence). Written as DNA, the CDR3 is TGTGCCAGCAGCTTATCCCCCTCCGAGCAGTACTTC. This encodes CASSLSPSEQYF.

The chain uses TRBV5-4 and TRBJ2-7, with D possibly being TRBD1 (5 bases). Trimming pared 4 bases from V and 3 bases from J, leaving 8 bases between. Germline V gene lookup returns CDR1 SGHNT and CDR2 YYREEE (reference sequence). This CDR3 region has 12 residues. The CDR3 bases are TGTGCCAGCAGCCGTGACAGCTACGAGCAGTACTTC. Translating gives CASSRDSYEQYF.

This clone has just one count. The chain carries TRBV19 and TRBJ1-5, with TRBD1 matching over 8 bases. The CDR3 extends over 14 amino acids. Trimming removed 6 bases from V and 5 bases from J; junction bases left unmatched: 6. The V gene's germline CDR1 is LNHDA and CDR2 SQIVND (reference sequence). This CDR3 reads CASSHRDRHQPQHF. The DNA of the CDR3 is TGTGCCAGTAGCCACCGGGACAGGCATCAGCCCCAGCATTTT.

The DNA of the CDR3 is TGTGCCAGCAGTGAAGTTGGGCAGTCCCTCTCTGGAAACACCATATATTTT. Translation gives CASSEVGQSLSGNTIYF. This rearrangement joins TRBV2 to TRBJ1-3; D gene unclear. CDR1 SNHLY and CDR2 FYNNEI come from the germline V gene. The CDR3 loop spans 17 amino acids. Trimming cost V 1 base and J 0 bases, with 13 bases left between them.

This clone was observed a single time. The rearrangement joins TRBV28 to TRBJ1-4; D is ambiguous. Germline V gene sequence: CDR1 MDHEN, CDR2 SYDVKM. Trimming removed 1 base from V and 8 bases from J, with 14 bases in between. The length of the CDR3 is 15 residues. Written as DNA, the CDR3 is TGTGCCAGCAGTTTATCATCCGGGAGCTGGGAAAAACTGTTTTTT. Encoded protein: CASSLSSGSWEKLFF.

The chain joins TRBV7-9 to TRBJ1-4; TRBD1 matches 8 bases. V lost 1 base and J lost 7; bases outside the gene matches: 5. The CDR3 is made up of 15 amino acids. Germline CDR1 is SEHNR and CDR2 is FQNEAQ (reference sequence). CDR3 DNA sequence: TGTGCCAGCAGCTTAGAGGGGACAGGAGGTGAAAAACTGTTTTTT. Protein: CASSLEGTGGEKLFF.

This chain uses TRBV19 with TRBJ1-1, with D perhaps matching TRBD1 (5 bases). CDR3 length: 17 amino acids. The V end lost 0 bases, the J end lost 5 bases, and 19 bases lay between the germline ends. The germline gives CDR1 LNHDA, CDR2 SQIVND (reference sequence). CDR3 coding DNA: TGTGCCAGTAGTATAGATCCCGGGCAGGGAGGGTCGACTGAAGCTTTCTTT. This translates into CASSIDPGQGGSTEAFF.

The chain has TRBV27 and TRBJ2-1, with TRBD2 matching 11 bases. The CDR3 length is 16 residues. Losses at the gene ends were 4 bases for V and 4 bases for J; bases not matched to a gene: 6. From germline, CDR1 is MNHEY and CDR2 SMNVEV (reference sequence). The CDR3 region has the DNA TGTGCCAGCAGTTCCCTAGCGGGAGGTGATTACAATGAGCAGTTCTTC. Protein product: CASSSLAGGDYNEQFF.